This entry lists 17 T cell receptor beta chains sequenced from one sample in a study of T cells after yellow fever vaccination. TCRdb reprocessed the 5' RACE reads with MiXCR, giving one entry per CDR3 protein. The sample shows some 48,000 distinct CDR3 sequences, just under 6.5% of them seen only once. Source: PBMCs, either bulk or a sorted T-cell subset (CD4+, CD8+, memory, or dextramer-sorted; not recorded which), taken 45 days after the yellow fever booster vaccination. These receptors were taken from a man in his thirties or forties who received the YFV17D yellow fever vaccine.

This clonotype has a count of ten or more. V and J are TRBV20-1 and TRBJ2-1, with a possible D match to TRBD1 (5 bases). Germline V gene lookup returns CDR1 DFQATT and CDR2 SNEGSKA (reference sequence). V shed 7 bases and J shed 10 bases, with 11 bases lying between them. The CDR3 loop spans 10 amino acids. As DNA, the CDR3 is TGCAGTGTCGACAGCCGAGAGCAGTTCTTC. This codes for CSVDSREQFF.

J is TRBJ2-1 and V is TRBV29-1, with 10 bases fitting TRBD1. V gave up 6 bases and J gave up 5 bases; unmatched junction bases: 7. The CDR3 is 14 residues long. Germline V gene sequence: CDR1 SQVTM, CDR2 ANQGSEA. The CDR3 DNA follows: TGCAGCGTCACCGGGACAGGGGCCCACAATGAGCAGTTCTTC. This translates into CSVTGTGAHNEQFF.

This clonotype was seen a few times. This chain uses TRBV5-5 with TRBJ2-5; D may be TRBD2 (6 bases). Germline V lookup: CDR1 SGHKS, CDR2 YYEKEE (reference sequence). V shed 4 bases and J shed 4 bases, with 14 bases lying between them. The CDR3 is 14 amino acids. This chain's CDR3 is CASSLVQAGETQYF. CDR3 DNA sequence: TGTGCCAGCAGCCTAGTACAAGCGGGAGAGACCCAGTACTTC. Complete variable domain (other parts from reference TRBV5-5 and TRBJ2-5): DAGVTQSPTHLIKTRGQQVTLRCSPISGHKSVSWYQQVLGQGPQFIFQYYEKEERGRGNFPDRFSARQFPNYSSELNVNALLLGDSALYLCASSLVQAGETQYFGPGTRLLVL.

The chain combines TRBV24-1 with TRBJ2-3; D gene uncertain. The CDR3 extends over 13 amino acids. The germline V and J ends were trimmed by 5 bases and 0 bases, with 5 bases remaining between them. Per the germline V gene, CDR1 is KGHDR and CDR2 is SFDVKD. CDR3 nucleotides: TGTGCCACCAGTGCGGTGAGCACAGATACGCAGTATTTT. Translating it yields CATSAVSTDTQYF.

Concerning this clonotype itself: This may arise from a read error, as a much more abundant clone is one base away. The genes are TRBV7-2 and TRBJ1-1; no reliable D call. V shed 5 bases and J shed 0 bases, with 7 bases lying between them. This CDR3 contains 13 residues. Germline CDR1 is SGHTA and CDR2 is FQGNSA. Here the CDR3 reads CASSAWVNTEAFF. DNA for the CDR3: TGTGCCAGCAGCGCTTGGGTGAACACTGAAGCTTTCTTT. The entire variable domain, with the rest obtained from reference TRBV7-2 and TRBJ1-1, is as follows: GAGVSQSPSNKVTEKGKDVELRCDPISGHTALYWYRQSLGQGLEFLIYFQGNSAPDKSGLPSDRFSAERTGGSVSTLTIQRTQQEDSAVYLCASSAWVNTEAFFGQGTRLTVV.

Only a few counts were recorded for this clonotype. This chain connects TRBV6-5 to TRBJ2-2; 12 bases are a match to TRBD2. V was clipped by 5 bases and J by 7 bases; unmatched bases: 8. Germline CDR1 MNHEY, CDR2 SVGAGI. The CDR3 sequence is 16 residues long. CDR3 sequence: CASSQTSGSFSGELFF. For the CDR3, the DNA is TGTGCCAGCAGTCAGACTAGCGGGAGTTTCAGCGGGGAGCTGTTTTTT.

This clonotype was picked up many times. This rearrangement joins TRBV9 to TRBJ2-1, with D uncertain. The length of the CDR3 is 14 residues. V was shortened by 2 bases and J by 10 bases, with 16 bases between the two germline ends. In germline, CDR1 is SGDLS, CDR2 YYNGEE. The CDR3 nucleotides are TGTGCCAGCAGCGTCGGTTCCGTCCAAGGAGAGCAGTTCTTC. It is translated as CASSVGSVQGEQFF.

In this sample, this clonotype turned up many times. The chain carries TRBV6-2 or TRBV6-3 and TRBJ2-7; D possibly corresponds to TRBD2 (6 bases). The CDR3 is 13 amino acids. Per the germline V gene, CDR1 is MNHEY and CDR2 is SVGEGT. The V and J ends lost 4 bases and 1 base respectively, with 8 bases between them. CDR3 nucleotide sequence: TGTGCCAGCAGTTGGGACTCGTCCTACGAGCAGTACTTC. Its protein is CASSWDSSYEQYF.

This sequence joins TRBV6-2 or TRBV6-3 and TRBJ2-7, with 8 bases fitting TRBD2. This CDR3 is 14 amino acids long. From germline, CDR1 is MNHEY and CDR2 SVGEGT. Trimming removed 5 bases from V and 0 bases from J; junction bases left unmatched: 3. This CDR3 reads CASSPTSDSYEQYF. The CDR3 nucleotides read TGTGCCAGCAGTCCGACTAGCGACTCCTACGAGCAGTACTTC.

This clonotype was detected only a few times. The V gene is TRBV20-1, the J gene TRBJ2-1; the match to TRBD2 covers 10 bases. The CDR3 sequence is 16 residues long. The V segment lost 3 bases and the J segment 4 bases; nucleotides outside the gene matches: 9. Germline V lookup: CDR1 DFQATT, CDR2 SNEGSKA (reference sequence). CDR3 coding DNA: TGCAGTGCTAGGAGCGGGGGGGCCGGACAGTACAATGAGCAGTTCTTC. This gives the protein CSARSGGAGQYNEQFF.

This clonotype was counted between two and nine times. V and J are TRBV18 and TRBJ1-5; D gene unclear. The CDR3 loop spans 17 amino acids. The germline gives CDR1 KGHSH, CDR2 LQKENI. V lost 2 bases and J lost 0, with 14 bases in between. CDR3 sequence: CASSPDFYPDSNQPQHF. The CDR3 DNA reads as TGTGCCAGCTCACCAGATTTCTACCCAGATAGCAATCAGCCCCAGCATTTT.

The chain uses TRBV15 and TRBJ2-1; possibly TRBD2 for D (6 bases). This CDR3 is 14 amino acids long. Germline CDR1 reads LNHNV; CDR2 reads YYDKDF (reference sequence). With 1 base removed from V and 8 bases from J, the gap between germline ends came to 12 bases. Here the CDR3 DNA reads TGTGCCACCAGCAGAGGCGGGACCCACCATGAGCAGTTCTTC. This translates into CATSRGGTHHEQFF.

This clonotype was seen ten or more times. The rearrangement uses TRBV6-2 or TRBV6-3 and TRBJ2-5; perhaps TRBD1 as D (5 bases). This CDR3 is built from 15 residues. V was pared by 2 bases and J by 1 base, with 11 bases between. Germline CDR1 is MNHEY and CDR2 is SVGEGT. CDR3 region: CASSYNRNSQETQYF. Written as DNA, the CDR3 is TGTGCCAGCAGTTACAACAGGAACTCCCAAGAGACCCAGTACTTC.

Concerning this clonotype itself: A single base separates this from a much larger clone, so it may be a read error. The chain links TRBV11-2 to TRBJ2-2; D may match TRBD1 or TRBD2 (6 bases each). The germline CDR1 and CDR2 sequences are SGHAT and FQNNGV. There are 18 residues in the CDR3. This CDR3 reads CASSLRTASGRYTGGLFF. CDR3 nucleotides: TGTGCCAGCAGCTTACGGACAGCGTCGGGGCGGTACACCGGGGGGCTGTTTTTT.

This clonotype was recorded many times. The rearrangement links TRBV18 to TRBJ2-1; tentatively, D is TRBD2 (6 bases). CDR1 KGHSH and CDR2 LQKENI come from the germline V gene. Trimming removed 2 bases at V and 2 bases at J, with 13 bases between. The CDR3 consists of 16 residues. CDR3 protein: CASSPSLPGAYNEQFF. As DNA, the CDR3 is TGTGCCAGCTCACCATCGCTGCCGGGGGCCTACAATGAGCAGTTCTTC.

This clonotype was observed a handful of times. V gene TRBV27 combines with J gene TRBJ2-2; TRBD2 matches 7 bases. This CDR3 spans 16 amino acids. Germline trimming cut 10 bases from V and 2 bases from J; bases unmatched to any gene: 13. Germline CDR1 reads MNHEY; CDR2 reads SMNVEV (reference sequence). CDR3 coding DNA: TGTGCCACCTCAGCGGGGCCCGACGGCAACACCGGGGAGCTGTTTTTT. It translates to CATSAGPDGNTGELFF.

This clonotype was counted at least ten times. The CDR3 loop is CASILRGSYTDTQYF. CDR3 nucleotides: TGTGCCAGCATCTTGAGGGGGTCTTACACAGATACGCAGTATTTT. The chain couples TRBV12-3 or TRBV12-4 to TRBJ2-3; weak D call: TRBD1 (6 bases). The CDR3 is 15 residues long. V was cut by 7 bases and J by 2 bases, with 16 bases left in between.